The rows below give T cell receptor beta chains drawn from one sample of a study of blood T cell repertoires in COVID-19. Sequenced by immunoSEQ multiplex PCR; TCRdb stores in-frame clones only, minus some. The data contain 160,000 or so clones, over 85% of them seen just once; the ten biggest clones take up roughly 2.1%. Sample: peripheral blood. These receptors came from a woman aged 60-75 years with COVID-19, enrolled during active disease. Each CDR3 is given with its conserved first and last residue. D genes are given only for firm matches.

V gene: TRBV2
D gene: .
J gene: TRBJ1-2
CDR3 DNA: TGTGCCAGCAGTGAAGTTGGGGGGAACTATGGCTACACCTTC
CDR3 protein: CASSEVGGNYGYTF

V gene: TRBV12-3/TRBV12-4
D gene: .
J gene: TRBJ2-3
CDR3 DNA: TGTGCCAGCAGTTTCTTAAGCACAGATACGCAGTATTTT
CDR3 protein: CASSFLSTDTQYF

V gene: TRBV5-6
D gene: TRBD1
J gene: TRBJ1-6
CDR3 DNA: TGTGCCAGCAGCTTCCCCGACAGGGCCGGGTCACCCCTCCACTTT
CDR3 protein: CASSFPDRAGSPLHF

V gene: TRBV9
D gene: .
J gene: TRBJ1-2
CDR3 DNA: TGTGCCAGCAGCGTAGCCACTGGGGGGGGCAACTATGGCTACACCTTC
CDR3 protein: CASSVATGGGNYGYTF

V gene: TRBV6-5
D gene: TRBD1
J gene: TRBJ1-5
CDR3 DNA: TGTGCCAGCAGGCCAGGGGGAGGTAGCAATCAGCCCCAGCATTTT
CDR3 protein: CASRPGGGSNQPQHF

V gene: TRBV9
D gene: .
J gene: TRBJ2-3
CDR3 DNA: TGTGCCAGCAGCGTAGATCGGAGGCTAAGTACAGATACGCAGTATTTT
CDR3 protein: CASSVDRRLSTDTQYF

V gene: TRBV11-3
D gene: .
J gene: TRBJ2-2
CDR3 DNA: TGTGCCAGCAGCTTAGGCGGGGAGAACACCGGGGAGCTGTTTTTT
CDR3 protein: CASSLGGENTGELFF

V gene: TRBV6-5
D gene: .
J gene: TRBJ2-1
CDR3 DNA: TGTGCCAGCAGTTACAGGAGAACGAGCTCCTACAATGAGCAGTTCTTC
CDR3 protein: CASSYRRTSSYNEQFF

V gene: TRBV7-7
D gene: .
J gene: TRBJ2-5
CDR3 DNA: TGTGCCAGCAGCCCCGACGGGCTGGGGGGGCCGGAGACCCAGTACTTC
CDR3 protein: CASSPDGLGGPETQYF

V gene: TRBV29-1
D gene: TRBD1
J gene: TRBJ1-2
CDR3 DNA: TGCAGCGGGGCGGACAGGGTGGGGTATGGCTACACCTTC
CDR3 protein: CSGADRVGYGYTF

V gene: TRBV5-1
D gene: .
J gene: TRBJ2-7
CDR3 DNA: TGCGCCAGCCGCCCAGCAAGGGGGGGCCTCGAGCAGTACTTC
CDR3 protein: CASRPARGGLEQYF

V gene: TRBV27
D gene: TRBD1
J gene: TRBJ1-3
CDR3 DNA: TGTGCCAGCAGACCCGGGACAGGGCTCTCTGGAAACACCATATATTTT
CDR3 protein: CASRPGTGLSGNTIYF

V gene: TRBV27
D gene: .
J gene: TRBJ1-6
CDR3 DNA: TGTGCCAGCAGTTTCCTTCCCGGGGATAATTCACCCCTCCACTTT
CDR3 protein: CASSFLPGDNSPLHF

V gene: TRBV2
D gene: .
J gene: TRBJ1-1
CDR3 DNA: TGTGCCAGACCAGGGGAGGGCACTGAAGCTTTCTTT
CDR3 protein: CARPGEGTEAFF

V gene: TRBV15
D gene: .
J gene: TRBJ1-3
CDR3 DNA: TGTGCCACCAGCAGAGGCGAGACTCAGGGTGGTGGAAACACCATATATTTT
CDR3 protein: CATSRGETQGGGNTIYF

V gene: TRBV19
D gene: TRBD1
J gene: TRBJ1-1
CDR3 DNA: TGTGCCAGTAGTATTGGGGCAGGGGGCACTGAAGCTTTCTTT
CDR3 protein: CASSIGAGGTEAFF

V gene: TRBV3-1/TRBV3-2
D gene: TRBD1
J gene: TRBJ1-2
CDR3 DNA: TGTGCCAGCAGCCTGGACAGGGAAGGACCCAACTATGGCTACACCTTC
CDR3 protein: CASSLDREGPNYGYTF

V gene: TRBV5-5
D gene: .
J gene: TRBJ2-5
CDR3 DNA: TGTGCCAGCAGCTTGATGGACAGACAAGAGACCCAGTACTTC
CDR3 protein: CASSLMDRQETQYF

V gene: TRBV10-3
D gene: TRBD1
J gene: TRBJ1-3
CDR3 DNA: TGTGCCATCAGTGAGGCCGGGACAGTGGGCTCTGGAAACACCATATATTTT
CDR3 protein: CAISEAGTVGSGNTIYF

V gene: TRBV6-5
D gene: .
J gene: TRBJ2-3
CDR3 DNA: TGTGCCAGCAGTCGAGGAGGTTTGGCCGGAGATACGCAGTATTTT
CDR3 protein: CASSRGGLAGDTQYF

V gene: TRBV10-3
D gene: TRBD1
J gene: TRBJ1-5
CDR3 DNA: TGTGCCATCAGTGAGACAACAGGGGACAATCAGCCCCAGCATTTT
CDR3 protein: CAISETTGDNQPQHF

V gene: TRBV3-1/TRBV3-2
D gene: .
J gene: TRBJ2-3
CDR3 DNA: TGTGCCAGCAGCCAAGTGCCAGACCTAGGCACAGATACGCAGTATTTT
CDR3 protein: CASSQVPDLGTDTQYF

V gene: TRBV18
D gene: TRBD1
J gene: TRBJ2-7
CDR3 DNA: TGTGCCAGCTCTCTTGACTCGGGACAGGGGTATTTCTTCTACGAGCAGTACTTC
CDR3 protein: CASSLDSGQGYFFYEQYF

V gene: TRBV9
D gene: TRBD2
J gene: TRBJ2-3
CDR3 DNA: TGTGCCAGCAGCGTAGATGCGGGGGGATTCACAGATACGCAGTATTTT
CDR3 protein: CASSVDAGGFTDTQYF

V gene: TRBV19
D gene: .
J gene: TRBJ2-7
CDR3 DNA: TGTGCCAGTAGTATAGTTGGGTCAGGTATTTCCTACGAGCAGTACTTC
CDR3 protein: CASSIVGSGISYEQYF

V gene: TRBV18
D gene: .
J gene: TRBJ1-1
CDR3 DNA: TGTGCCTGCCGAGGAGAGGCTGAAGCTTTCTTT
CDR3 protein: CACRGEAEAFF